This TCR beta chain was found in a study of T-cell reconstitution after alpha-beta-depleted transplantation in children. Study results and limitations: Several hundred graft clones that had expanded were reportedly the source of alpha-beta T cells about two months after transplant.

Trimming cost V 4 bases and J 2 bases; bases outside gene matches: 7. The CDR3 is 14 amino acids. CDR1 is DFQATT, CDR2 SNEGSKA, per germline (reference sequence). In its sample, this clonotype was seen many times. Its cognate antigen is unknown. Unique molecular identifiers were incorporated when the TCRbeta library was constructed. TCRdb used MiXCR to reprocess the PCR reads, holding one entry per CDR3 protein. Altogether some 200,000 distinct CDR3 sequences are present, roughly 6.6% being singletons, with the ten largest covering just over 5.5%. Sequenced material: PBMCs, taken before TCRalphabeta/CD19-depleted stem cell transplant. This chain uses TRBV20-1 with TRBJ1-1, with 7 bases lining up with TRBD1. The sequence came from a boy aged 2 to 9 with acute lymphoblastic leukemia, due to receive a stem cell transplant. CDR3 nucleotides: TGCAGTGCTACGAGACAGGGAATTAACACTGAAGCTTTCTTT. Translation gives CSATRQGINTEAFF.